One and the same sample provided the 23 T cell receptor beta chains below, sequenced in a study of vaccination and CD4 T cells after COVID-19 (dated by TCRdb to between 2022 and 2023). Libraries were constructed by PCR. TCRdb shows the sequencer as Illumina iSeq 100. DNA from cultured CD4+ T cells underwent TCR sequencing with the Oncomine TCR Beta short-read assay at the Johns Hopkins FTIC core. The public reads were run again by TCRdb, first through fastp at Q25 and then through MiXCR, and only productive beta chains were kept. Duplicate CDR3 protein sequences are folded into a single record with the most common DNA and genes. For this sample the table gives 7,000 to 8,500 distinct CDR3 sequences, of which approximately 66% were detected only once. Jointly, the top ten make up 22% of the sample. Interpreted using the paper, the treatment or condition label stands for: roughly 10-day PBMC culture with coronavirus spike peptide pools or control peptides (ViraFEST assay).

These receptors' antigens are unknown. Sequencing input: CD4+ T cells from blood, cultured in vitro. These receptors were collected from a human donor who had recovered from COVID-19.

This rearrangement joins TRBV4-3 to TRBJ2-1, with 7 bases identical to TRBD2. V trimming: 4 bases; J trimming: 9 bases; junction bases outside the gene matches: 15. The CDR3 is 16 residues long. The germline CDR1 and CDR2 sequences are LGHNA and YSLEER. The CDR3 DNA reads TGCGCCAGCAGCCCCCGGTTTCTAGCGGAGGACTTTGAGCAGTTCTTC. As protein: CASSPRFLAEDFEQFF.

V and J are TRBV20-1 and TRBJ2-3, with D maybe TRBD1 (6 bases). Germline CDR1 reads DFQATT; CDR2 reads SNEGSKA (reference sequence). The ends were cut back, 3 bases at V and 1 base at J, with 14 bases in the middle. This CDR3 is 15 amino acids long. CDR3 protein: CSASDRRVGTDTQYF. The CDR3 region has the DNA TGCAGTGCTAGCGACAGGCGGGTCGGCACAGATACGCAGTATTTT.

This chain connects TRBV7-8 to TRBJ1-1, with a tentative D call TRBD1 (6 bases). Per germline, CDR1 SGHVS and CDR2 FQNEAQ. V was cut by 2 bases and J by 2 bases, with 12 bases left in between. CDR3 size: 15 residues. The CDR3 spells CASSLRGTQNTEAFF. In DNA, the CDR3 is TGTGCCAGCAGCTTAAGGGGGACACAAAACACTGAAGCTTTCTTT.

The chain joins TRBV6-2 or TRBV6-3 to TRBJ2-5, with D possibly being TRBD2 (5 bases). The CDR3 runs 13 residues. The V gene lost 8 bases and the J gene lost 1 base, with 11 bases spanning the gap. From germline, CDR1 is MNHEY and CDR2 SVGEGT. CDR3 sequence: CASFGIFQETQYF. The CDR3 nucleotides read TGTGCCAGCTTCGGGATTTTCCAAGAGACCCAGTACTTC.

This chain connects TRBV6-1 to TRBJ1-1; 8 bases map to TRBD1. Germline CDR1 reads MNHNS; CDR2 reads SASEGT. The CDR3 contains 13 residues. J was trimmed by 5 bases and V by 4 bases; bases with no gene match: 3. The CDR3 DNA follows: TGTGCCAGCAGTGTGACAGGGGCGACTGAAGCTTTCTTT. Its protein product is CASSVTGATEAFF.

CDR3 DNA: TGCAGTGCTAGAGCTCCGGGGGGCCGCACAGATACGCAGTATTTT. Protein: CSARAPGGRTDTQYF. V usage is TRBV20-1 and J usage is TRBJ2-3, with TRBD2 as a possible D gene (7 bases). CDR3 size: 15 residues. The germline gives CDR1 DFQATT, CDR2 SNEGSKA (reference sequence). Trimming cost V 1 base and J 1 base, with 12 bases left between them.

The J gene is TRBJ2-3, the V gene TRBV27, with D possibly matching TRBD2 (5 bases). Germline V gene lookup returns CDR1 MNHEY and CDR2 SMNVEV (reference sequence). Trimming left V 3 bases short and J 0 bases short, with 16 bases between. The CDR3 spans 17 residues. This chain's CDR3 is CASSFQRLAESTDTQYF. CDR3 sequence (DNA): TGTGCCAGCAGTTTCCAGCGGCTAGCAGAGAGCACAGATACGCAGTATTTT.

This clonotype appeared a few times. The chain recombines TRBV7-2 with TRBJ2-2; D gene uncertain. Germline V gene lookup returns CDR1 SGHTA and CDR2 FQGNSA. The CDR3 is 13 amino acids. The ends were cut back, 5 bases at V and 2 bases at J, with 6 bases in the middle. This CDR3 reads CASSAVNTGELFF. For the CDR3, the DNA is TGTGCCAGCAGCGCTGTCAACACCGGGGAGCTGTTTTTT.

In its sample, this clonotype is large. This chain uses TRBV6-1 with TRBJ2-3; D not resolved. In germline, CDR1 is MNHNS, CDR2 SASEGT. The CDR3 runs 18 residues. The V end was cut by 5 bases, the J end by 1 base, with 22 bases between. CDR3 DNA: TGTGCCAGCAGTAATCAGATTGACGGATTTGGGGGCACAGATACGCAGTATTTT. Residues: CASSNQIDGFGGTDTQYF.

This sequence joins TRBV6-2 or TRBV6-3 and TRBJ2-7; D ambiguous. CDR3 size: 15 residues. The V end was cut by 3 bases, the J end by 5 bases, with 17 bases between. The germline V gene encodes CDR1 MNHEY and CDR2 SVGEGT. CDR3 bases: TGTGCCAGCAGTTATGCCGCTCAGTCCTTGGACGAGCAGTACTTC. Its translation: CASSYAAQSLDEQYF.

This chain uses TRBV7-6 with TRBJ2-7; D is perhaps TRBD1 (6 bases). This CDR3 spans 15 amino acids. V dropped 5 bases and J dropped 2 bases, with 16 bases sitting between them. Per germline, CDR1 SGHVS and CDR2 FNYEAQ. The CDR3 region has the DNA TGTGCCAGCAGCCAAATTACGGGACAAGCCTACGAGCAGTACTTC. Translation gives CASSQITGQAYEQYF. Based on the CDR3 plus reference TRBV7-6 and TRBJ2-7, the full variable domain is GAGVSQSPRYKVTKRGQDVALRCDPISGHVSLYWYRQALGQGPEFLTYFNYEAQQDKSGLPNDRFSAERPEGSISTLTIQRTEQRDSAMYRCASSQITGQAYEQYFGPGTRLTVT.

The J gene is TRBJ1-1, the V gene TRBV6-1; perhaps TRBD1 as D (6 bases). This CDR3 is built from 11 residues. Germline V gene sequence: CDR1 MNHNS, CDR2 SASEGT. Trimming took off 6 bases at V and 8 bases at J, with 10 bases between the two ends. The DNA for the CDR3 is TGTGCCAGCAGCCAGGGGCCGGAAGCTTTCTTT. Translation: CASSQGPEAFF.

This CDR3 reads CAISESSYEQYF. Written as DNA, the CDR3 is TGTGCCATCAGCGAGAGCTCCTACGAGCAGTACTTC. The chain uses TRBV10-3 and TRBJ2-7; no definite D call. Germline V gene sequence: CDR1 ENHRY, CDR2 SYGVKD. Trimming took off 6 bases at V and 0 bases at J, with 6 bases between the two ends. The CDR3 has 12 residues.

In this sample, this clonotype is large. CDR3 sequence reads: CSASLPGGPQETQYF. In DNA form, the CDR3 reads TGCAGTGCTAGCCTGCCCGGGGGGCCCCAAGAGACCCAGTACTTC. V and J are TRBV20-1 and TRBJ2-5, with D tentatively TRBD2 (7 bases). The CDR3 has 15 amino acids. V was clipped by 3 bases and J by 1 base, with 15 bases between them. The germline gives CDR1 DFQATT, CDR2 SNEGSKA (reference sequence).

This clonotype was counted a few times. This rearrangement joins TRBV7-9 to TRBJ1-3, with 8 bases identical to TRBD1. The length of the CDR3 is 17 residues. Germline V CDR1 and CDR2: SEHNR, FQNEAQ (reference sequence). V dropped 5 bases and J dropped 6; count of bases not matched to a gene: 15. CDR3 sequence reads: CASSHNAGTGRANTIYF. For the CDR3, the DNA is TGTGCCAGCAGCCATAACGCCGGGACAGGACGTGCAAACACCATATATTTT.

The chain joins TRBV25-1 to TRBJ1-5, with D possibly TRBD1 on 5 matching bases. The germline V and J ends were trimmed by 1 base and 6 bases, with 10 bases remaining between them. Germline V gives CDR1 MGHDK, CDR2 SYGVNS. CDR3 size: 14 residues. The DNA of the CDR3 is TGTGCCAGCAGTGAATGGGGGGAGGGTCAGCCCCAGCATTTT. Its translation is CASSEWGEGQPQHF.

The V and J genes are TRBV6-2 or TRBV6-3 and TRBJ2-3, with 8 bases aligning to TRBD2. V shed 6 bases and J 0 bases; nucleotides not matched to a gene: 8. This CDR3 spans 16 amino acids. Germline V gives CDR1 MNHEY, CDR2 SVGEGT. CDR3 protein: CASSPGVAGSTDTQYF. CDR3 bases: TGTGCCAGCAGCCCCGGGGTAGCGGGAAGCACAGATACGCAGTATTTT.

The count of this clonotype is one. This rearrangement joins TRBV21-1 to TRBJ1-5. TRBV21-1 is termed a pseudogene. CDR3 size: 14 residues. CDR3 residues: CASGFLRQNQPQHF. The CDR3 coding sequence is TGTGCCAGCGGCTTCCTGAGGCAGAATCAGCCCCAGCATTTT.

This CDR3 reads CASSLNQGAGYGYTF. The CDR3 coding sequence is TGTGCCAGCAGCCTAAACCAGGGGGCTGGCTATGGCTACACCTTC. This chain uses TRBV6-1 with TRBJ1-2, with 8 bases aligning to TRBD1. Trimming removed 6 bases from V and 4 bases from J; junction bases left unmatched: 10. The CDR3 extends over 15 amino acids. Germline-derived CDR1 and CDR2 are MNHNS and SASEGT.

This clonotype was seen a few times. As DNA, the CDR3 is TGTGCCACCAGCAGAGTCTGGGAGGAGACCCAGTACTTC. Residues: CATSRVWEETQYF. The chain couples TRBV15 to TRBJ2-5, with D possibly matching TRBD2 (5 bases). The CDR3 consists of 13 residues. The germline CDR1 and CDR2 sequences are LNHNV and YYDKDF (reference sequence). With 1 base removed from V and 5 bases from J, the gap between germline ends came to 8 bases.

This clonotype came up a few times. The chain uses TRBV6-5 and TRBJ2-5; D uncertain. V was trimmed by 2 bases and J by 5 bases, leaving 9 bases between them. The CDR3 runs 13 residues. Germline V gene data show CDR1 as MNHEY and CDR2 as SVGAGI. CDR3 loop: CASSYLRGETQYF. In nucleotides, the CDR3 is TGTGCCAGCAGTTACCTCCGCGGCGAGACCCAGTACTTC.

This clonotype was counted a single time. The chain uses TRBV11-3 and TRBJ1-6; 8 bases map to TRBD1. V was clipped by 7 bases and J by 7 bases; unmatched bases: 3. The germline V gene encodes CDR1 SGHNT and CDR2 YENEEA. This CDR3 spans 13 amino acids. CDR3 loop: CASTRDRNSPLHF. The CDR3 nucleotides are TGTGCCAGCACTCGGGACAGGAATTCACCCCTCCACTTT.

V and J are TRBV20-1 and TRBJ2-1; 10 nucleotides line up with TRBD2. With V trimmed by 7 bases and J by 3 bases, 6 bases remained unmatched. Germline CDR1 is DFQATT and CDR2 is SNEGSKA (reference sequence). This CDR3 has 14 amino acids. DNA for the CDR3: TGCAGTGGCCTAGCGGGAGCGAACTACAATGAGCAGTTCTTC. It translates to CSGLAGANYNEQFF.